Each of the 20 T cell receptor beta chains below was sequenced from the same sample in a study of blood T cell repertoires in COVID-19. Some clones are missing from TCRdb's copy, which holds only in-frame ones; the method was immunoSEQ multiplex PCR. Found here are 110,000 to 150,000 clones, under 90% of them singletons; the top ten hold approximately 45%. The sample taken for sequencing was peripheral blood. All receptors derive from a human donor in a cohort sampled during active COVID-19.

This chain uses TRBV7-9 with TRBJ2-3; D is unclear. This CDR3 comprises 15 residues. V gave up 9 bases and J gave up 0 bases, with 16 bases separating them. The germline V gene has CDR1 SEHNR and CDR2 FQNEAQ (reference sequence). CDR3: CAREPTISSTDTQYF. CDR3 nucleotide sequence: TGTGCCAGAGAACCAACTATCAGTAGCACAGATACGCAGTATTTT.

The CDR3, as DNA: TGTGCCAGCAGCGCTCGTCGATTGCCCCAGGGGGACTATGGCTACACCTTC. This translates into CASSARRLPQGDYGYTF. The chain combines TRBV9 with TRBJ1-2, with TRBD1 identical over 7 bases. After removal of 3 bases from V and 3 bases from J, the junction contained 14 bases not matched to a gene. The CDR3 runs 17 residues. The germline CDR1 and CDR2 sequences are SGDLS and YYNGEE.

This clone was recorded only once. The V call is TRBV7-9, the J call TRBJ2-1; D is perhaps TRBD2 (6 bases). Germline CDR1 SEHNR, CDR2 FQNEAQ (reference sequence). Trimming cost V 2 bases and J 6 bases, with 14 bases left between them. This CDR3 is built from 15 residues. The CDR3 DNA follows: TGTGCCAGCAGCTTACTCGGGAGCCGCACCAATGAGCAGTTCTTC. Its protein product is CASSLLGSRTNEQFF.

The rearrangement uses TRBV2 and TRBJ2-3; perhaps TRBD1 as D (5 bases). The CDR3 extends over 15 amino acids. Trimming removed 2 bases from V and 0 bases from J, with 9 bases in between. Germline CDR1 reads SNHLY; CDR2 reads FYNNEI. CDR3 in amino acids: CASSEYRLSTDTQYF. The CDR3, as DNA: TGTGCCAGCAGTGAATACAGGCTAAGCACAGATACGCAGTATTTT.

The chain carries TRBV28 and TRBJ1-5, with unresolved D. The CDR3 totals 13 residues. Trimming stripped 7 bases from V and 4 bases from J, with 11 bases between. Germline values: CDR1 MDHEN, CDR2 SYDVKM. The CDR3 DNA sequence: TGTGCCAGCATCAGCACGGGGAATCAGCCCCAGCATTTT. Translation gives CASISTGNQPQHF.

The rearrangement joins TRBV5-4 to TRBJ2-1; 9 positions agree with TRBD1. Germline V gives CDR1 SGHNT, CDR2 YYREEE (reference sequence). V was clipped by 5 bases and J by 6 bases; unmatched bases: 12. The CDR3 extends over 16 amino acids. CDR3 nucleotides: TGTGCCAGCAGTTGGGGGGACAGGGTATTCGGCAATGAGCAGTTCTTC. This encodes CASSWGDRVFGNEQFF.

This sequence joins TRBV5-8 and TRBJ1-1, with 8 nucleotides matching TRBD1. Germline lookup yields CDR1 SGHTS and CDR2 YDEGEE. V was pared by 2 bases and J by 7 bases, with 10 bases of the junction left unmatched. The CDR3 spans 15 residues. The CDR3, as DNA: TGTGCCAGCAGCTTCGCTCGGATACAGGGGGATGAAGCTTTCTTT. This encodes CASSFARIQGDEAFF.

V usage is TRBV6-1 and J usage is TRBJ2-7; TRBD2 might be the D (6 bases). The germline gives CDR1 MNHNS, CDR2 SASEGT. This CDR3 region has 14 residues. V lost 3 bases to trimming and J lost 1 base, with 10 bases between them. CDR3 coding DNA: TGTGCCAGCAGTGATTTAGCGGAGTCCTACGAGCAGTACGTC. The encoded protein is CASSDLAESYEQYV.

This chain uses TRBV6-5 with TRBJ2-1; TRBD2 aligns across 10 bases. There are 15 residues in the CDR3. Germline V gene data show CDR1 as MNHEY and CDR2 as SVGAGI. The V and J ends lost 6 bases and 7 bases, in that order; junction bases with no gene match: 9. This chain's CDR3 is CASRPSLAGRNEQFF. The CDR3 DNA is TGTGCCAGCAGACCCTCACTAGCGGGGAGGAATGAGCAGTTCTTC.

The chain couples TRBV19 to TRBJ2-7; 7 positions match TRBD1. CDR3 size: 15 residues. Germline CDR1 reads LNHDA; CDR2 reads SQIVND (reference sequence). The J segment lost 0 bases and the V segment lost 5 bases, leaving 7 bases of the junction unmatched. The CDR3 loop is CASSGRQGSSYEQYF. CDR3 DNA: TGTGCCAGTAGTGGCAGACAGGGCTCCTCCTACGAGCAGTACTTC. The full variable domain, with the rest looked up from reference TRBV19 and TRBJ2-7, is DGGITQSPKYLFRKEGQNVTLSCEQNLNHDAMYWYRQDPGQGLRLIYYSQIVNDFQKGDIAEGYSVSREKKESFPLTVTSAQKNPTAFYLCASSGRQGSSYEQYFGPGTRLTVT.

The DNA for the CDR3 is TGTGCCAGCAGCTTTGCGGGGACAGGGGCCCCTCTCTCTGGAAACACCATATATTTT. Its protein is CASSFAGTGAPLSGNTIYF. The V call is TRBV5-6, the J call TRBJ1-3; 10 bases are shared with TRBD1. The V gene end was trimmed by 2 bases and the J gene end by 0 bases; junction bases not matched to a gene: 11. The germline gives CDR1 SGHDT, CDR2 YYEEEE. The CDR3 loop spans 19 amino acids. The full variable domain, with the rest looked up from reference TRBV5-6 and TRBJ1-3, is DAGVTQSPTHLIKTRGQQVTLRCSPKSGHDTVSWYQQALGQGPQFIFQYYEEEERQRGNFPDRFSGHQFPNYSSELNVNALLLGDSALYLCASSFAGTGAPLSGNTIYFGEGSWLTVV.

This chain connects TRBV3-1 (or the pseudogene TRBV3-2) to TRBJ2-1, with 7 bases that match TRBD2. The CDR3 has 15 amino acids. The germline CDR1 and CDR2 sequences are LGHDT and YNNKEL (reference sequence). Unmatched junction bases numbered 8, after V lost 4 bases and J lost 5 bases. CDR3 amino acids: CASSPRGLPNNEQFF. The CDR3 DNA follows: TGTGCCAGCAGCCCGAGGGGACTACCGAACAATGAGCAGTTCTTC.

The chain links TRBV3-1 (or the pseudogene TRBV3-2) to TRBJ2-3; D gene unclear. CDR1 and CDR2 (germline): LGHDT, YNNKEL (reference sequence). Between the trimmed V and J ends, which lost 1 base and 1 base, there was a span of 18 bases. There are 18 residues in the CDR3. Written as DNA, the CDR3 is TGTGCCAGCAGCCAAGGTGGGTTGTTAGCCGGCGGCACAGATACGCAGTATTTT. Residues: CASSQGGLLAGGTDTQYF.

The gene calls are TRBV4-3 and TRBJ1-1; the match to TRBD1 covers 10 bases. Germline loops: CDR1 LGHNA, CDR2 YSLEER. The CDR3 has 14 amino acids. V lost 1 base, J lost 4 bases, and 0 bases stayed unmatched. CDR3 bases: TGCGCCAGCAGCCAAGGGGACAGGGGCACTGAAGCTTTCTTT. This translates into CASSQGDRGTEAFF.

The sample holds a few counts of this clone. The DNA for the CDR3 is TGCGCCAGCAGCCAAGATATGACAGGGAGGAGCTATGGCTACACCTTC. This gives the protein CASSQDMTGRSYGYTF. The rearrangement links TRBV4-3 to TRBJ1-2; 7 bases match TRBD1. CDR1 is LGHNA and CDR2 is YSLEER in the germline V gene. Losses at the gene ends were 0 bases for V and 4 bases for J; bases not matched to a gene: 8. The CDR3 consists of 16 residues.

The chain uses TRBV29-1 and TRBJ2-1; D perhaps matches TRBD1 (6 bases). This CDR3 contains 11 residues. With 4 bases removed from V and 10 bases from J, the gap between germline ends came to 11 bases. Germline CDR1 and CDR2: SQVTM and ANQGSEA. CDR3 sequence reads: CSVARGPEQFF. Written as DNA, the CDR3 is TGCAGCGTTGCCAGGGGCCCCGAGCAGTTCTTC.

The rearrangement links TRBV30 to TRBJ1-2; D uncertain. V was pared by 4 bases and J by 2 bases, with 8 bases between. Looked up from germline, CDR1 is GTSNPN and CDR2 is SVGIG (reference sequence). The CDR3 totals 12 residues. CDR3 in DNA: TGTGCCTGGACGGGAGGGAACTATGGCTACACCTTC. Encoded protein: CAWTGGNYGYTF.

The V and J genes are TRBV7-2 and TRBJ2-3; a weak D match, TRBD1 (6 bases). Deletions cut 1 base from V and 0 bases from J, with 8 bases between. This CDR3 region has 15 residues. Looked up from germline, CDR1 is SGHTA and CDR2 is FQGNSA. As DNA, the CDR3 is TGTGCCAGCAGCTTAGACGGACAGAGCACAGATACGCAGTATTTT. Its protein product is CASSLDGQSTDTQYF.

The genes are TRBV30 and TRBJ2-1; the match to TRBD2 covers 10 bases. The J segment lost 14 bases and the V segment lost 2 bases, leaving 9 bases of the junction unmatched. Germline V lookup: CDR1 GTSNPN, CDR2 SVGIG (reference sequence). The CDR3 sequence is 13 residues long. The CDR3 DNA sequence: TGTGCCTGGAGTTCTACCTCCGGGACTAGCGAGTTCTTC. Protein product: CAWSSTSGTSEFF.

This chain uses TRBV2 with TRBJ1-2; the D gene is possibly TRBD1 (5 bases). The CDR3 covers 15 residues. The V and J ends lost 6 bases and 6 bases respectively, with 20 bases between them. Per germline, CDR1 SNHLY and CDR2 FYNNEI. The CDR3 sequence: CASSLGMETENGYTF. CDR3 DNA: TGTGCCAGCAGCCTGGGAATGGAGACAGAGAATGGCTACACCTTC.